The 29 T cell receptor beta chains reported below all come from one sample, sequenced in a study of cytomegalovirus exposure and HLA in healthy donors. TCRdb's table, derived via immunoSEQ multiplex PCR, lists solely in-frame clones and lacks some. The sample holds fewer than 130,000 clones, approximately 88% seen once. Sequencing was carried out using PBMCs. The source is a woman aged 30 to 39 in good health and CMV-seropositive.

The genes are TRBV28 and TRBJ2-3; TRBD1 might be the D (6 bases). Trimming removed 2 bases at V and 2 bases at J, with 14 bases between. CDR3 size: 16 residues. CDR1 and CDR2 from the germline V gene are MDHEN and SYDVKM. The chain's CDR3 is CASSLGYQGFTDTQYF. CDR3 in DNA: TGTGCCAGCAGTTTAGGATACCAGGGGTTCACAGATACGCAGTATTTT.

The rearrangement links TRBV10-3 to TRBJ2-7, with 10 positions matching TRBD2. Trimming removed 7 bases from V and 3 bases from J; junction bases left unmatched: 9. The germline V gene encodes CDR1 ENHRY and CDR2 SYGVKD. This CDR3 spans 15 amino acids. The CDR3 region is CAINNPSGSRYEQYF. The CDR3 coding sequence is TGTGCCATCAATAACCCTAGCGGGAGTCGCTACGAGCAGTACTTC.

The CDR3 bases are TGCAGCTCCCTGGCAGGCAACGAGCAGTACTTC. Encoded protein: CSSLAGNEQYF. The chain carries TRBV29-1 and TRBJ2-7; D is ambiguous. Looked up from germline, CDR1 is SQVTM and CDR2 is ANQGSEA. V was clipped by 8 bases and J by 5 bases, with 13 bases between them. CDR3 length: 11 residues.

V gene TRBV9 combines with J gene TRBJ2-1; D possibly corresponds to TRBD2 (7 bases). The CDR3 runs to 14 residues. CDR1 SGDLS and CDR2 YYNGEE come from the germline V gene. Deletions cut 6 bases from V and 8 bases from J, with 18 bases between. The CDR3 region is CASNPGGSSDEQFF. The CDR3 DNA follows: TGTGCCAGCAACCCGGGGGGCAGCTCTGATGAGCAGTTCTTC.

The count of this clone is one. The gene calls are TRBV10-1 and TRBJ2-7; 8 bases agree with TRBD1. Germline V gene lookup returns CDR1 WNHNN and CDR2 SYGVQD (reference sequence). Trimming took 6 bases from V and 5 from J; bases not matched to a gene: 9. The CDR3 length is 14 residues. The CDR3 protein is CASSRTGRGHEQYF. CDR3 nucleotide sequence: TGCGCCAGCAGCCGGACAGGGAGAGGTCACGAGCAGTACTTC.

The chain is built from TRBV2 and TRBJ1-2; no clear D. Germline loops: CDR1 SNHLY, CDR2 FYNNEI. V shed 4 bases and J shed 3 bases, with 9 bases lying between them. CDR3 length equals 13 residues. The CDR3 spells CASSVQDHYGYTF. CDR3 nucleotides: TGTGCCAGCAGTGTCCAGGATCACTATGGCTACACCTTC.

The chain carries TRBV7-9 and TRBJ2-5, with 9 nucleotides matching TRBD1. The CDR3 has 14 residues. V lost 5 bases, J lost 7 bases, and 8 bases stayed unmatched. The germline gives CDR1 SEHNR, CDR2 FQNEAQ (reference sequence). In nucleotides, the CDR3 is TGTGCCAGCAGCCGGACAGGGGTCGCGGTGACCCAGTACTTC. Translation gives CASSRTGVAVTQYF.

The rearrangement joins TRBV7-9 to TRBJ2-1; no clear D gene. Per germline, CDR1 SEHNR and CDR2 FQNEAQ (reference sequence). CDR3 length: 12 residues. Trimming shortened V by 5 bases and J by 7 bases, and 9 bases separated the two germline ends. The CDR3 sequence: CASSGSENEQFF. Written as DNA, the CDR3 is TGTGCCAGCAGCGGATCGGAGAATGAGCAGTTCTTC.

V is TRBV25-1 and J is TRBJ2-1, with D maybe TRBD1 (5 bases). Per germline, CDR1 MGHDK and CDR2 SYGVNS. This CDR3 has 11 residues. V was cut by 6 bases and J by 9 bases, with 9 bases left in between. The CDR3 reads CASSPGIEQFF. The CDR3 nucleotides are TGTGCCAGCAGCCCAGGGATTGAGCAGTTCTTC.

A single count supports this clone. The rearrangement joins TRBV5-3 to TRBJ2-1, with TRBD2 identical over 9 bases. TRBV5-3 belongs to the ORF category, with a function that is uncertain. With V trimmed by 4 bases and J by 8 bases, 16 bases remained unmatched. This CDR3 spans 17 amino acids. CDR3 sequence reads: CARSTPNSGTSNHEQFF. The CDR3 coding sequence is TGTGCCAGAAGCACGCCTAACTCCGGGACTAGCAACCATGAGCAGTTCTTC.

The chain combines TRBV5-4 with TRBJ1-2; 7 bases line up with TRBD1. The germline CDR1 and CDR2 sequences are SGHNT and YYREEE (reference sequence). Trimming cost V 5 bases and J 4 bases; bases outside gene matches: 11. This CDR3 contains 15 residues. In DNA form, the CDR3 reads TGTGCCAGCAGGTACAGGGGCGCACCACCCTATGGCTACACCTTC. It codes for CASRYRGAPPYGYTF. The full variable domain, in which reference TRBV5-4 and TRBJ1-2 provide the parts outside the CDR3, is ETGVTQSPTHLIKTRGQQVTLRCSSQSGHNTVSWYQQALGQGPQFIFQYYREEENGRGNFPPRFSGLQFPNYSSELNVNALELDDSALYLCASRYRGAPPYGYTFGSGTRLTVV.

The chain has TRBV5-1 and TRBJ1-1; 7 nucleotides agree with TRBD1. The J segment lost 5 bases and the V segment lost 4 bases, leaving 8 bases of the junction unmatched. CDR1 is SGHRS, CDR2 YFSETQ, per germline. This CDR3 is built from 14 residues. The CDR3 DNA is TGCGCCAGCAGCGTACGACAGGGTAGGACTGAAGCTTTCTTT. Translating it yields CASSVRQGRTEAFF. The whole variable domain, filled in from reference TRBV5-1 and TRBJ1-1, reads KAGVTQTPRYLIKTRGQQVTLSCSPISGHRSVSWYQQTPGQGLQFLFEYFSETQRNKGNFPGRFSGRQFSNSRSEMNVSTLELGDSALYLCASSVRQGRTEAFFGQGTRLTVV.

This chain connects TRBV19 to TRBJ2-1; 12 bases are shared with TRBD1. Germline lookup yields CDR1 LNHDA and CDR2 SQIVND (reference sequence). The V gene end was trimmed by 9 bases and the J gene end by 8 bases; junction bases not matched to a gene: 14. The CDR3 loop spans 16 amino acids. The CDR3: CASHTGTGGAVHEQFF. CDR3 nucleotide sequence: TGTGCCAGCCACACCGGGACAGGGGGCGCCGTCCATGAGCAGTTCTTC.

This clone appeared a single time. As DNA, the CDR3 is TGTGCCAGCAGCTTAGCGGAGACCCAGTACTTC. It codes for CASSLAETQYF. This rearrangement joins TRBV7-3 to TRBJ2-5; no reliable D call. Looked up from germline, CDR1 is SGHTA and CDR2 is FQGTGA. The V and J ends lost 2 bases and 5 bases respectively, with 3 bases between them. This CDR3 is 11 amino acids long.

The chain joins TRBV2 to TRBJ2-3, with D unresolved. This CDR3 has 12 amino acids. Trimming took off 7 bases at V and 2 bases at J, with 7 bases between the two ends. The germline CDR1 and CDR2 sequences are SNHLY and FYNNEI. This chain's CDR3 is CASTQNTDTQYF. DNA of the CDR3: TGTGCCAGCACCCAAAACACAGATACGCAGTATTTT.

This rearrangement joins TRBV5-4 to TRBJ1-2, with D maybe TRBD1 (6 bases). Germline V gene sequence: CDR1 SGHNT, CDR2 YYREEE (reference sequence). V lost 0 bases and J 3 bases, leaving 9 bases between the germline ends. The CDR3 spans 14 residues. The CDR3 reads CASSLDWTDYGYTF. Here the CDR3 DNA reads TGTGCCAGCAGCTTGGATTGGACAGACTATGGCTACACCTTC.

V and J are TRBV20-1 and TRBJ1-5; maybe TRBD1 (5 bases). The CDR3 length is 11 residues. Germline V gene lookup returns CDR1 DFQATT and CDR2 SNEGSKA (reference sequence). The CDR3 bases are TGCAGCCGGAAGGGGAATCAGCCCCAGCATTTT. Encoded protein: CSRKGNQPQHF.

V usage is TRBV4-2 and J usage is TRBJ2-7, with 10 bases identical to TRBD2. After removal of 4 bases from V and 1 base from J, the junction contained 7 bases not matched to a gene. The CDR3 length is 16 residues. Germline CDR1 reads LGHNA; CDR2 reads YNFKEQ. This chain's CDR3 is CASSPPGTSASYEQYF. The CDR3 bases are TGTGCCAGCAGCCCCCCAGGGACTAGCGCTTCCTACGAGCAGTACTTC.

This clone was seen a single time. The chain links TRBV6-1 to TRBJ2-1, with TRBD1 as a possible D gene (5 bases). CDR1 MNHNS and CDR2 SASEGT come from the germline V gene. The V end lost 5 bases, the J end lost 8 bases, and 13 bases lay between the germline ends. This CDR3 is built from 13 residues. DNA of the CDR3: TGTGCCAGCAGTTCCCAGGGTCCCCATGAGCAGTTCTTC. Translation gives CASSSQGPHEQFF.

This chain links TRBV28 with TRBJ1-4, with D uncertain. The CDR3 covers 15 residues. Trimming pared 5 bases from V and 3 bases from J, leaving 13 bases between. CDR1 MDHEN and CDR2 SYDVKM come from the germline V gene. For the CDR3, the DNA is TGTGCCAGCAGTCCCTTACGAGATTCTAATGAAAAACTGTTTTTT. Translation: CASSPLRDSNEKLFF.

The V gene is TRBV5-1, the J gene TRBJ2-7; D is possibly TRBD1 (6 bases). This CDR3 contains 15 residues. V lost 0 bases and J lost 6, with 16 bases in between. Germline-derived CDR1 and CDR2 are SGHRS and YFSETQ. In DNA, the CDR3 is TGCGCCAGCAGCTTGGACAGGGCCGGCCCTCTCGAGCAGTACTTC. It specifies CASSLDRAGPLEQYF.

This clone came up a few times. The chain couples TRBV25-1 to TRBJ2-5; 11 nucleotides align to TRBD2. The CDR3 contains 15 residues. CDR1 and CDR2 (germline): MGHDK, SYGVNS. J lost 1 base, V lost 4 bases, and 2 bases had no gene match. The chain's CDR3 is CASSVGTSGQETQYF. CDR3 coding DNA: TGTGCCAGCAGTGTGGGGACTAGCGGCCAAGAGACCCAGTACTTC.

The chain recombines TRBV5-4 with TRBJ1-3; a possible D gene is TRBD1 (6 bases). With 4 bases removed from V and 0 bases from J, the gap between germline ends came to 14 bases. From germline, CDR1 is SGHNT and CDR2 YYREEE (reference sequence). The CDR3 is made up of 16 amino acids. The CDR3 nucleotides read TGTGCCAGCAGCCCGGGGGGGGCGCGCTCTGGAAACACCATATATTTT. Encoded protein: CASSPGGARSGNTIYF.

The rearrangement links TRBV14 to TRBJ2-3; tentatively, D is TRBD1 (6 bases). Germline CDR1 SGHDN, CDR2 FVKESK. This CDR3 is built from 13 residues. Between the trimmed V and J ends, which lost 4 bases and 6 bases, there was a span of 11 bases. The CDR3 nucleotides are TGTGCCAGCAGCCCACGAAGGGGGGATACGCAGTATTTT. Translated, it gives CASSPRRGDTQYF.

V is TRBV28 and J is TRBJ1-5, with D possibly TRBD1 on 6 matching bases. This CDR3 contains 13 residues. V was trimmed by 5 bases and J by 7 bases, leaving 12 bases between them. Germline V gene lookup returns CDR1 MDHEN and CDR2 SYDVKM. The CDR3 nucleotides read TGTGCCAGCAGTCCCCCAGGGGACCAGCCCCAGCATTTT. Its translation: CASSPPGDQPQHF.

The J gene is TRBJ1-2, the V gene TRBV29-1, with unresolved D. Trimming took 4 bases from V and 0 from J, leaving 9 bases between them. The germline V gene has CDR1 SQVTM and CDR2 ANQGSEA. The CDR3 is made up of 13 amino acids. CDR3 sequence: CSVGPGANYGYTF. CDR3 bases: TGCAGCGTTGGTCCGGGAGCTAACTATGGCTACACCTTC.

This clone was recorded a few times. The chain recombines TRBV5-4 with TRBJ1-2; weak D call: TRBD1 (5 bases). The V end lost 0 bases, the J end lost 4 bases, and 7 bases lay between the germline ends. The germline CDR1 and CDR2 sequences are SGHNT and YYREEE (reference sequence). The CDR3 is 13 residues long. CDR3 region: CASSLGQSYGYTF. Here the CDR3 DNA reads TGTGCCAGCAGCTTGGGACAGTCCTATGGCTACACCTTC. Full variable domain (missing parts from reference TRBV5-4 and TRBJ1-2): ETGVTQSPTHLIKTRGQQVTLRCSSQSGHNTVSWYQQALGQGPQFIFQYYREEENGRGNFPPRFSGLQFPNYSSELNVNALELDDSALYLCASSLGQSYGYTFGSGTRLTVV.

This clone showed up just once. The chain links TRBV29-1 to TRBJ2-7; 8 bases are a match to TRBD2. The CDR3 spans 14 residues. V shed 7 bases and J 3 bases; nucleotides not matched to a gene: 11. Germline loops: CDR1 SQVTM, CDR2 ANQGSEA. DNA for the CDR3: TGCAGCGCAGGGTCTAGCGGGTATTTCTACGAGCAGTACTTC. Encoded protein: CSAGSSGYFYEQYF.

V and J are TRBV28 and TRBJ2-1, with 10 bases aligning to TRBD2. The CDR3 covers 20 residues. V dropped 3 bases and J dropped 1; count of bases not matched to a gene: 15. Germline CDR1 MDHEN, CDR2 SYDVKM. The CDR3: CASSFGLAGVNSGSYNEQFF. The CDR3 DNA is TGTGCCAGCAGTTTCGGGCTAGCGGGAGTTAATTCTGGGTCCTACAATGAGCAGTTCTTC.